The 16 T cell receptor beta chains presented below share a single source sample, sequenced in a study of Graves' ophthalmopathy and Graves' hyperthyroidism. Amplification from RNA transcripts yielded the TCR beta CDR3 regions. The first round was an RT-PCR with HTBI primers, and the second round was a multiplex PCR. TCRdb redid the calling of the multiplex PCR reads with MiXCR, one entry per CDR3 protein. Of about 57,000 distinct CDR3 sequences detected, approximately 47% appear once; the ten largest clones hold roughly 4.3%. The source material was peripheral blood. The receptors originated from an adult woman with Graves' ophthalmopathy.

This clonotype was observed once. The CDR3 coding sequence is TGTGCCAGCAGCTTAAATCTAGCGGGAGTGGGTCCAGATACGCAGTATTTT. Protein product: CASSLNLAGVGPDTQYF. V is TRBV7-3 and J is TRBJ2-3, with TRBD2 matching 10 bases. V lost 1 base and J lost 4; bases outside the gene matches: 8. Germline CDR1 reads SGHTA; CDR2 reads FQGTGA. The CDR3 is 17 amino acids.

This chain links TRBV5-1 with TRBJ2-4; D not certain. V lost 4 bases and J lost 0, with 8 bases in between. The CDR3 has 14 amino acids. Germline lookup yields CDR1 SGHRS and CDR2 YFSETQ. The CDR3 protein is CASSPGLAKNIQYF. In DNA form, the CDR3 reads TGCGCCAGCAGCCCTGGCCTAGCCAAAAACATTCAGTACTTC. Combining the CDR3 with reference TRBV5-1 and TRBJ2-4 gives the whole variable domain KAGVTQTPRYLIKTRGQQVTLSCSPISGHRSVSWYQQTPGQGLQFLFEYFSETQRNKGNFPGRFSGRQFSNSRSEMNVSTLELGDSALYLCASSPGLAKNIQYFGAGTRLSVL.

The chain combines TRBV19 with TRBJ2-1, with 13 bases that match TRBD2. Losses at the gene ends were 6 bases for V and 6 bases for J; bases not matched to a gene: 5. This CDR3 has 15 amino acids. CDR1 LNHDA and CDR2 SQIVND come from the germline V gene (reference sequence). CDR3 residues: CASSRGLAGSNEQFF. CDR3 nucleotides: TGTGCCAGTAGCCGGGGACTAGCGGGATCCAATGAGCAGTTCTTC.

This clonotype was observed at least ten times. This chain links TRBV7-8 with TRBJ1-2; D unresolved. The CDR3 is made up of 14 amino acids. Germline values: CDR1 SGHVS, CDR2 FQNEAQ. V was clipped by 5 bases and J by 8 bases, with 18 bases between them. CDR3 residues: CASSGPEGVRGYTF. As DNA, the CDR3 is TGTGCCAGCAGCGGTCCGGAGGGTGTACGCGGCTACACCTTC.

This clonotype was detected ten times or more. The rearrangement links TRBV20-1 to TRBJ1-1; D unresolved. The V end was cut by 3 bases, the J end by 0 bases, with 5 bases between. Germline values: CDR1 DFQATT, CDR2 SNEGSKA (reference sequence). The CDR3 has 12 residues. CDR3 in amino acids: CSASGMNTEAFF. The CDR3 DNA reads as TGCAGTGCTAGTGGCATGAACACTGAAGCTTTCTTT.

This sequence joins TRBV9 and TRBJ1-3; D possibly corresponds to TRBD1 (5 bases). The CDR3 extends over 17 amino acids. The germline V gene has CDR1 SGDLS and CDR2 YYNGEE. Trimming cost V 1 base and J 5 bases, with 19 bases left between them. The CDR3 sequence is CASSVRGTGRGRNTIYF. DNA of the CDR3: TGTGCCAGCAGCGTAAGAGGGACGGGAAGGGGTCGAAACACCATATATTTT.

The chain couples TRBV7-2 to TRBJ1-2, with D possibly being TRBD1 (6 bases). Trimming removed 0 bases from V and 12 bases from J, with 17 bases in between. The CDR3 extends over 14 amino acids. The germline CDR1 and CDR2 sequences are SGHTA and FQGNSA. CDR3 DNA: TGTGCCAGCAGCTTAGCGCAAGCAGGGGCTGGAAACACCTTC. Encoded protein: CASSLAQAGAGNTF.

The J gene is TRBJ1-4, the V gene TRBV7-9; D gene uncertain. CDR3 size: 15 residues. Germline-derived CDR1 and CDR2 are SEHNR and FQNEAQ (reference sequence). Trimming cost V 5 bases and J 4 bases, with 14 bases left between them. The CDR3 loop is CASSPLGNSNEKLFF. In nucleotides, the CDR3 is TGTGCCAGCAGCCCCTTGGGGAACAGTAATGAAAAACTGTTTTTT.

To note about this clonotype: One end of the junction is discordant with germline, which a read error may explain. The V and J genes are TRBV2 and TRBJ1-1; D not certain. The CDR3 runs 14 residues. The germline V gene encodes CDR1 SNHLY and CDR2 FYNNEI. The CDR3 loop is CASSGQAMSTEAFF. The CDR3 DNA reads as TGTGCCAGCAGTGGACAAGCCATGAGCACTGAAGCTTTTTTT.

This clonotype was recorded many times. This chain connects TRBV4-3 to TRBJ2-7, with a tentative D call TRBD1 (5 bases). The CDR3 extends over 15 amino acids. Germline V gene sequence: CDR1 LGHNA, CDR2 YSLEER. V was clipped by 0 bases and J by 1 base, with 10 bases between them. The CDR3 bases are TGCGCCAGCAGCCAAGACGTGGGGCTGTCCTACGAGCAGTACTTC. Amino acids: CASSQDVGLSYEQYF.

This clonotype was seen repeatedly, ten times or more. The V gene is TRBV5-1, the J gene TRBJ2-7, with TRBD1 identical over 9 bases. The CDR3 consists of 14 residues. Germline-derived CDR1 and CDR2 are SGHRS and YFSETQ. J lost 4 bases, V lost 3 bases, and 5 bases had no gene match. CDR3 DNA sequence: TGCGCCAGCAGCTACGGGACAGGGTCTTACGAGCAGTACTTC. Encoded protein: CASSYGTGSYEQYF.

This clonotype was seen a handful of times. The chain couples TRBV28 to TRBJ1-3; D unresolved. The CDR3 is made up of 16 amino acids. The V end lost 1 base, the J end lost 1 base, and 11 bases lay between the germline ends. The V gene's germline CDR1 is MDHEN and CDR2 SYDVKM. In DNA, the CDR3 is TGTGCCAGCAGTTTATTGGGCGGCGGGTCTGGAAACACCATATATTTT. Its translation is CASSLLGGGSGNTIYF.

The genes are TRBV7-6 and TRBJ2-7; 10 bases map to TRBD1. V was clipped by 5 bases and J by 3 bases; unmatched bases: 10. CDR3 size: 16 residues. CDR1 is SGHVS and CDR2 is FNYEAQ in the germline V gene. The CDR3: CASSVSFRDRGYEQYF. The CDR3 region has the DNA TGTGCCAGCAGCGTGAGCTTCCGGGACAGGGGCTACGAGCAGTACTTC.

V gene TRBV20-1 combines with J gene TRBJ1-5; D is possibly TRBD1 (6 bases). The CDR3 spans 13 residues. Germline CDR1 DFQATT, CDR2 SNEGSKA (reference sequence). V lost 5 bases to trimming and J lost 11 bases, with 19 bases between them. CDR3 sequence reads: CSAPRGLEETQHF. CDR3 bases: TGCAGTGCTCCGAGGGGGTTAGAAGAGACCCAGCATTTT.

This chain joins TRBV5-1 and TRBJ2-1; TRBD2 might be the D (5 bases). In germline, CDR1 is SGHRS, CDR2 YFSETQ. Between the trimmed V and J ends, which lost 0 bases and 12 bases, there was a span of 22 bases. The CDR3 has 16 amino acids. CDR3: CASSLAGDQSTDTQFF. The CDR3 nucleotides are TGCGCCAGCAGCTTGGCCGGGGATCAGAGCACAGATACGCAGTTCTTC.

The chain is built from TRBV20-1 and TRBJ1-2; 8 bases are a match to TRBD1. The V segment lost 6 bases and the J segment 3 bases; nucleotides outside the gene matches: 12. The CDR3 has 15 amino acids. Per the germline V gene, CDR1 is DFQATT and CDR2 is SNEGSKA (reference sequence). DNA of the CDR3: TGCAGTGCCGTAAGATTGACAGGGGCCGACTATGGCTACACCTTC. This gives the protein CSAVRLTGADYGYTF.